The present T cell receptor (beta chain) was sequenced within a study of technical replicates of blood from a handful of donors. Data came from immunoSEQ multiplex PCR; TCRdb stores just in-frame clones and leaves some out. Among 75,000 to 90,000 clones listed, about 92% were seen once. There are 15 residues in the CDR3. V was trimmed by 0 bases and J by 5 bases, leaving 13 bases between them. Germline loops: CDR1 SGHVS, CDR2 FNYEAQ. V gene TRBV7-6 combines with J gene TRBJ1-1; D possibly corresponds to TRBD1 (5 bases). The TCR was taken from a human donor in good health. Source material: T cells isolated from PBMCs. For the CDR3, the DNA is TGTGCCAGCAGCTTAGCTGTGGGGCGGGGGACTGAAGCTTTCTTT. Translation: CASSLAVGRGTEAFF.